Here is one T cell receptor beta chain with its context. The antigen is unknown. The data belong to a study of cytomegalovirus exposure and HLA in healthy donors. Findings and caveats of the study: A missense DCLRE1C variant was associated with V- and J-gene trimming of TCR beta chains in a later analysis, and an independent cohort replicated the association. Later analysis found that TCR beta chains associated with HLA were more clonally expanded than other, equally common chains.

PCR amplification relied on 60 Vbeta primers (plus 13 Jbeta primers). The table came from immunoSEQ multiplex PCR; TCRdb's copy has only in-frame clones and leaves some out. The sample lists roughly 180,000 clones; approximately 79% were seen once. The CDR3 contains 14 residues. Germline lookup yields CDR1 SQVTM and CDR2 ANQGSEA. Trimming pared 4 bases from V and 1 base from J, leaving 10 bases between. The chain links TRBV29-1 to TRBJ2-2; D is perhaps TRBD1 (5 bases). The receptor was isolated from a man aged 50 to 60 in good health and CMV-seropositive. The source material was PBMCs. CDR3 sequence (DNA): TGCAGCGTTGGGGCAGGGTTGAACACCGGGGAGCTGTTTTTT. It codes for CSVGAGLNTGELFF.